This TCR beta chain was sequenced for a study of T cell changes during pregnancy in multiple sclerosis. Sequencing was performed with immunoSEQ multiplex PCR; in TCRdb, only in-frame clones are kept and a portion is missing. Of 35,000 to 45,000 clones detected, around 90% appear once; the ten largest clones hold 0.5%. The CDR3 extends over 17 amino acids. V gave up 3 bases and J gave up 6 bases; unmatched junction bases: 14. In germline, CDR1 is LGHNA, CDR2 YSLEER. This TCR was sampled from a female donor in good health, enrolled as a control in a pregnancy study. Source: CD4+ T cells from peripheral blood mononuclear cells, taken in the second trimester of pregnancy. The chain joins TRBV4-3 to TRBJ2-3, with 8 bases matching TRBD2. The CDR3 protein is CASSHHPLAGGSDTQYF. In nucleotides, the CDR3 is TGCGCCAGCAGCCATCACCCCCTCGCGGGAGGCAGCGATACGCAGTATTTT.